These 30 T cell receptor beta chains share one sample of origin, sequenced in a study of a mutant IDH1 vaccine in newly diagnosed glioma. As for time point: week 47, end of study. With topical imiquimod, each dose of the vaccine consisted of 300 ug of mutant IDH1 20-mer peptide. Which antigens these TCRs recognize remains unknown. This table comes from immunoSEQ multiplex PCR, and its TCRdb copy is limited to in-frame clones, with some not included. The sample contains about 36,000 clones, about 81% of which appear only once. The sequenced sample was PBMCs, obtained from a glioma patient whose treatment included an IDH1 peptide vaccine. The source of these receptors is a man aged 35-49 years with glioma.

The chain carries TRBV5-4 and TRBJ2-5, with TRBD1 matching 8 bases. Trimming removed 0 bases from V and 3 bases from J; junction bases left unmatched: 16. This CDR3 contains 19 residues. Germline values: CDR1 SGHNT, CDR2 YYREEE (reference sequence). The chain's CDR3 is CASSLGPGQGSSSKETQYF. DNA for the CDR3: TGTGCCAGCAGCTTGGGCCCCGGACAGGGCTCCTCTTCAAAAGAGACCCAGTACTTC. Filled out from reference TRBV5-4 and TRBJ2-5, the complete variable domain reads ETGVTQSPTHLIKTRGQQVTLRCSSQSGHNTVSWYQQALGQGPQFIFQYYREEENGRGNFPPRFSGLQFPNYSSELNVNALELDDSALYLCASSLGPGQGSSSKETQYFGPGTRLLVL.

V gene TRBV4-3 combines with J gene TRBJ2-1, with D perhaps matching TRBD2 (5 bases). Trimming left V 1 base short and J 1 base short, with 11 bases between. CDR1 and CDR2 from the germline V gene are LGHNA and YSLEER. The CDR3 totals 16 residues. The CDR3 region has the DNA TGCGCCAGCAGCCAAGCTGTTAGCGCGTCCTACAATGAGCAGTTCTTC. Its translation: CASSQAVSASYNEQFF.

V is TRBV5-4 and J is TRBJ2-2; 9 bases are a match to TRBD2. The trim removed 0 bases at V and 2 bases at J, leaving 8 bases unmatched. The CDR3 runs 18 residues. Germline lookup yields CDR1 SGHNT and CDR2 YYREEE (reference sequence). The CDR3 DNA reads TGTGCCAGCAGCTTGGTGAAGTTAGCGGGAGAAAACACCGGGGAGCTGTTTTTT. Encoded protein: CASSLVKLAGENTGELFF. The complete variable domain, with remaining parts taken from reference TRBV5-4 and TRBJ2-2, reads ETGVTQSPTHLIKTRGQQVTLRCSSQSGHNTVSWYQQALGQGPQFIFQYYREEENGRGNFPPRFSGLQFPNYSSELNVNALELDDSALYLCASSLVKLAGENTGELFFGEGSRLTVL.

V usage is TRBV28 and J usage is TRBJ1-5; 7 nucleotides align to TRBD1. The ends lost 3 bases at V and 9 bases at J; junction bases unmatched: 8. This CDR3 spans 14 amino acids. CDR1 is MDHEN and CDR2 is SYDVKM in the germline V gene. Here the CDR3 DNA reads TGTGCCAGCAGTTTCAGGGGGGGGTGGTGGCCCCAGCATTTT. As protein: CASSFRGGWWPQHF.

The sample holds one count of this clone. J is TRBJ1-2 and V is TRBV6-1; no reliable D call. CDR3 length: 15 amino acids. Germline loops: CDR1 MNHNS, CDR2 SASEGT. V gave up 1 base and J gave up 0 bases, with 9 bases separating them. CDR3 DNA: TGTGCCAGCAGTGAAGTGGCAGCAGCTAACTATGGCTACACCTTC. Its protein product is CASSEVAAANYGYTF.

V is TRBV7-6 and J is TRBJ2-3; perhaps TRBD1 as D (5 bases). CDR3 length: 14 amino acids. Germline assignment: CDR1 SGHVS and CDR2 FNYEAQ. Trimming removed 6 bases at V and 2 bases at J, with 12 bases between. Written as DNA, the CDR3 is TGTGCCAGCAGTAAGGACACAAACACAGATACGCAGTATTTT. Protein sequence: CASSKDTNTDTQYF.

The chain has TRBV6-5 and TRBJ2-1, with no clear D. This CDR3 has 11 residues. V lost 5 bases and J lost 8, with 7 bases in between. The germline V gene encodes CDR1 MNHEY and CDR2 SVGAGI. The CDR3 protein is CASSNTHEQFF. CDR3 DNA: TGTGCCAGCAGTAACACTCATGAGCAGTTCTTC.

This clone was counted a single time. This chain connects TRBV7-6 to TRBJ1-1; maybe TRBD1 (5 bases). From germline, CDR1 is SGHVS and CDR2 FNYEAQ. The CDR3 sequence is 14 residues long. V was shortened by 0 bases and J by 6 bases, with 11 bases between the two germline ends. The CDR3 DNA reads as TGTGCCAGCAGCTTAGCGAACAGGCTCTCTGAAGCTTTCTTT. Amino acid sequence: CASSLANRLSEAFF.

This clone was seen just once. The genes are TRBV19 and TRBJ2-2; 10 positions agree with TRBD2. In germline, CDR1 is LNHDA, CDR2 SQIVND (reference sequence). The CDR3 loop spans 14 amino acids. Germline trimming cut 10 bases from V and 7 bases from J; bases unmatched to any gene: 9. The CDR3 DNA reads as TGTGCCACTACTAGCGGGATTGAACTCGGGGAGCTGTTTTTT. Protein sequence: CATTSGIELGELFF.

This clone is a singleton in its sample. This CDR3 is CASSHLSLRRVRETQYF. The CDR3 DNA follows: TGTGCCAGCAGCCACCTCTCATTACGGAGGGTGCGGGAGACCCAGTACTTC. The chain employs TRBV7-2 and TRBJ2-5; a possible D gene is TRBD2 (6 bases). This CDR3 comprises 17 residues. Germline V gene data show CDR1 as SGHTA and CDR2 as FQGNSA. V lost 5 bases and J 5 bases, leaving 24 bases between the germline ends.

The chain carries TRBV19 and TRBJ2-1, with 9 bases matching TRBD1. The CDR3 spans 15 residues. CDR1 LNHDA and CDR2 SQIVND come from the germline V gene (reference sequence). The J segment lost 0 bases and the V segment lost 5 bases, leaving 2 bases of the junction unmatched. CDR3 DNA: TGTGCCAGTAGTTGGGGACAGGGCTCCTACAATGAGCAGTTCTTC. It yields the protein CASSWGQGSYNEQFF.

The J gene is TRBJ2-3, the V gene TRBV20-1; 7 bases fit TRBD2. The length of the CDR3 is 11 residues. Per the germline V gene, CDR1 is DFQATT and CDR2 is SNEGSKA (reference sequence). CDR3 nucleotides: TGCAGGGCGGGAGTCACAGATACGCAGTATTTT. Protein product: CRAGVTDTQYF.

This chain uses TRBV2 with TRBJ2-2, with D possibly matching TRBD2 (6 bases). This CDR3 spans 15 amino acids. Germline V gives CDR1 SNHLY, CDR2 FYNNEI. Trimming removed 6 bases from V and 3 bases from J, with 14 bases in between. The CDR3 DNA reads TGTGCCAGCAGGGGGGGAACAGATCACACCGGGGAGCTGTTTTTT. Its translation: CASRGGTDHTGELFF.

This clone was seen only a few times. V and J are TRBV2 and TRBJ2-7; 7 bases fit TRBD2. Germline V gives CDR1 SNHLY, CDR2 FYNNEI. After removal of 6 bases from V and 0 bases from J, the junction contained 11 bases not matched to a gene. This CDR3 region has 16 residues. CDR3 sequence: CASRDPSGGSSYEQYV. CDR3 nucleotides: TGTGCCAGCAGAGACCCTAGCGGAGGGAGCTCCTACGAGCAGTACGTC.

The chain links TRBV11-2 to TRBJ2-1, with unresolved D. The CDR3 spans 14 residues. Germline V gene sequence: CDR1 SGHAT, CDR2 FQNNGV. Trimming removed 4 bases from V and 0 bases from J, with 7 bases in between. The CDR3: CASSSGDSYNEQFF. The CDR3 DNA sequence: TGTGCCAGCAGCTCTGGGGACTCCTACAATGAGCAGTTCTTC. The full variable domain, completed using reference TRBV11-2 and TRBJ2-1, is EAGVAQSPRYKIIEKRQSVAFWCNPISGHATLYWYQQILGQGPKLLIQFQNNGVVDDSQLPKDRFSAERLKGVDSTLKIQPAKLEDSAVYLCASSSGDSYNEQFFGPGTRLTVL.

The chain uses TRBV5-1 and TRBJ2-3; 9 bases are a match to TRBD2. This CDR3 has 15 amino acids. J gave up 1 base and V 3 bases, and 3 bases lay outside the gene matches. From germline, CDR1 is SGHRS and CDR2 YFSETQ. The CDR3 nucleotides are TGCGCCAGCAGCTGGGCGGGAGGGGGCACAGATACGCAGTATTTT. Encoded protein: CASSWAGGGTDTQYF. Looking up the rest from reference TRBV5-1 and TRBJ2-3 gives the full variable domain: KAGVTQTPRYLIKTRGQQVTLSCSPISGHRSVSWYQQTPGQGLQFLFEYFSETQRNKGNFPGRFSGRQFSNSRSEMNVSTLELGDSALYLCASSWAGGGTDTQYFGPGTRLTVL.

There are a few counts of this clone. The chain has TRBV28 and TRBJ1-5, with a tentative D call TRBD1 (5 bases). The V gene's germline CDR1 is MDHEN and CDR2 SYDVKM. This CDR3 spans 15 amino acids. V was shortened by 6 bases and J by 4 bases, with 16 bases between the two germline ends. The CDR3 loop is CASSSVAGGNQPQHF. CDR3 DNA sequence: TGTGCCAGCAGCTCCGTTGCGGGGGGGAATCAGCCCCAGCATTTT. The full variable domain, with the rest looked up from reference TRBV28 and TRBJ1-5, is DVKVTQSSRYLVKRTGEKVFLECVQDMDHENMFWYRQDPGLGLRLIYFSYDVKMKEKGDIPEGYSVSREKKERFSLILESASTNQTSMYLCASSSVAGGNQPQHFGDGTRLSIL.

The CDR3 coding sequence is TGTGCCAGCAGCTTAGGTATCTCGGACACAGATACGCAGTATTTT. It encodes CASSLGISDTDTQYF. The chain is built from TRBV7-9 and TRBJ2-3; no firm D call. From germline, CDR1 is SEHNR and CDR2 FQNEAQ (reference sequence). The V and J ends lost 1 base and 2 bases respectively, with 10 bases between them. The CDR3 covers 15 residues.

The gene calls are TRBV30 and TRBJ2-1; 9 nucleotides agree with TRBD1. The CDR3 runs to 22 residues. CDR1 is GTSNPN and CDR2 is SVGIG in the germline V gene (reference sequence). J gave up 0 bases and V 2 bases, and 23 bases lay outside the gene matches. The CDR3 DNA reads TGTGCCTGGAGTCCGCAAGTGACCGGACAGGGGCGAACAACGAGCTCCTACAATGAGCAGTTCTTC. Translation: CAWSPQVTGQGRTTSSYNEQFF.

The CDR3 here is CASSSNTGGSTGELFF. The CDR3 bases are TGTGCCAGCAGCTCCAATACAGGGGGAAGCACCGGGGAGCTGTTTTTT. The V gene is TRBV11-2, the J gene TRBJ2-2, with 8 bases fitting TRBD1. Germline V lookup: CDR1 SGHAT, CDR2 FQNNGV. The length of the CDR3 is 16 residues. V lost 4 bases to trimming and J lost 4 bases; unmatched junction nucleotides: 8.

The chain has TRBV5-4 and TRBJ1-6, with D possibly TRBD1 on 6 matching bases. In germline, CDR1 is SGHNT, CDR2 YYREEE (reference sequence). V was clipped by 5 bases and J by 5 bases, with 26 bases between them. This CDR3 comprises 19 residues. CDR3 sequence reads: CASSTASPFLAGDNSPLHF. The CDR3 region has the DNA TGTGCCAGCAGTACGGCCTCCCCTTTTCTAGCAGGGGATAATTCACCCCTCCACTTT.

This sequence joins TRBV10-2 and TRBJ2-7; TRBD2 aligns across 8 bases. With V trimmed by 3 bases and J by 0 bases, 7 bases remained unmatched. The CDR3 is 16 residues long. The germline V gene encodes CDR1 WSHSY and CDR2 SAAADI. The CDR3 sequence is CASSDLQRETSYEQYF. The CDR3 DNA follows: TGCGCCAGCAGTGATCTACAGCGGGAGACCTCCTACGAGCAGTACTTC.

The chain recombines TRBV19 with TRBJ1-5; perhaps TRBD1 as D (6 bases). V was shortened by 10 bases and J by 5 bases, with 18 bases between the two germline ends. In germline, CDR1 is LNHDA, CDR2 SQIVND (reference sequence). The CDR3 has 14 residues. CDR3 in amino acids: CATRGGPGDQPQHF. The CDR3 DNA is TGTGCCACCCGAGGGGGGCCAGGGGATCAGCCCCAGCATTTT.

The chain is built from TRBV10-2 and TRBJ2-7; the match to TRBD1 covers 12 bases. There are 16 residues in the CDR3. The germline CDR1 and CDR2 sequences are WSHSY and SAAADI. Trimming at V came to 2 bases and at J to 4 bases, leaving 6 bases not matched to a gene. CDR3 sequence (DNA): TGCGCCAGCAGTGAGACCCCGGGACAGGGGGCGTACGAGCAGTACGTC. Amino acid sequence: CASSETPGQGAYEQYV.

The chain combines TRBV9 with TRBJ1-1; 7 nucleotides align to TRBD1. This CDR3 spans 13 amino acids. The germline gives CDR1 SGDLS, CDR2 YYNGEE. The trim removed 2 bases at V and 5 bases at J, leaving 3 bases unmatched. The CDR3 region is CASSVQQGTEAFF. DNA of the CDR3: TGTGCCAGCAGCGTCCAACAGGGGACTGAAGCTTTCTTT. The complete variable domain, with remaining parts taken from reference TRBV9 and TRBJ1-1, reads DSGVTQTPKHLITATGQRVTLRCSPRSGDLSVYWYQQSLDQGLQFLIQYYNGEERAKGNILERFSAQQFPDLHSELNLSSLELGDSALYFCASSVQQGTEAFFGQGTRLTVV.

The chain carries TRBV7-9 and TRBJ2-3, with TRBD2 matching over 12 bases. Looked up from germline, CDR1 is SEHNR and CDR2 is FQNEAQ (reference sequence). The CDR3 length is 16 residues. With 4 bases clipped from V and 4 bases from J, the junction kept 6 bases outside the gene matches. CDR3 nucleotide sequence: TGTGCCAGCAGCTCGCGGACTAGCGGGATGGCAGATACGCAGTATTTT. Translated: CASSSRTSGMADTQYF.

The V and J genes are TRBV7-9 and TRBJ1-2; possibly TRBD1 for D (5 bases). Between the trimmed V and J ends, which lost 6 bases and 4 bases, there was a span of 15 bases. CDR1 SEHNR and CDR2 FQNEAQ come from the germline V gene (reference sequence). The CDR3 has 14 residues. The CDR3 DNA reads TGTGCCAGCAGTACGGACATCAGCGGCTATGGCTACACCTTC. Amino acids: CASSTDISGYGYTF.

The chain uses TRBV10-3 and TRBJ2-1; TRBD2 matches at 11 bases. The CDR3 spans 17 residues. CDR1 is ENHRY, CDR2 SYGVKD, per germline. Trimming took 0 bases from V and 4 from J; bases not matched to a gene: 5. CDR3 region: CAISESGTSGYYNEQFF. In DNA form, the CDR3 reads TGTGCCATCAGTGAGTCTGGGACTAGCGGCTATTACAATGAGCAGTTCTTC.

The chain combines TRBV5-1 with TRBJ2-2; no firm D call. The CDR3 runs 16 residues. Looked up from germline, CDR1 is SGHRS and CDR2 is YFSETQ. Trimming stripped 2 bases from V and 1 base from J, with 12 bases between. CDR3 nucleotides: TGCGCCAGCAGCTTCCGAGAGAACCTGAACACCGGGGAGCTGTTTTTT. Translating it yields CASSFRENLNTGELFF.

The chain couples TRBV23-1 to TRBJ1-2; no reliable D call. TRBV23-1 has ORF status, its function being uncertain. The CDR3 runs to 13 residues. Between the trimmed V and J ends, which lost 7 bases and 1 base, there was a span of 10 bases. The CDR3 region is CASTPGDNYGYTF. The CDR3 region has the DNA TGCGCCAGCACCCCCGGGGATAACTATGGCTACACCTTC.